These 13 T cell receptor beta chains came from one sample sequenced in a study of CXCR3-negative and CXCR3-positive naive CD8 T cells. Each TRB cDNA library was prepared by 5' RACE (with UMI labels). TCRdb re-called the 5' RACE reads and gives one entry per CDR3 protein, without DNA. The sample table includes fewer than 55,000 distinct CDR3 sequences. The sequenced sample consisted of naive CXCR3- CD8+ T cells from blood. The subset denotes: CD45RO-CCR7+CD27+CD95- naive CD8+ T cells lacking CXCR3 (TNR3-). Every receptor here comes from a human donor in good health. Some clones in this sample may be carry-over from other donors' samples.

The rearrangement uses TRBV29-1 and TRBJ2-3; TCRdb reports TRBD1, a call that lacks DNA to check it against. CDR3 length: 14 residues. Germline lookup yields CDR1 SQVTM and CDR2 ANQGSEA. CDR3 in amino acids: CSVEDRTRTDTQYF.

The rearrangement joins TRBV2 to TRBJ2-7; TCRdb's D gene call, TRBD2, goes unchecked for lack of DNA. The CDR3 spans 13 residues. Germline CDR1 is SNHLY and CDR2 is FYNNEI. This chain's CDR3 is CASRGRGVHEQYF.

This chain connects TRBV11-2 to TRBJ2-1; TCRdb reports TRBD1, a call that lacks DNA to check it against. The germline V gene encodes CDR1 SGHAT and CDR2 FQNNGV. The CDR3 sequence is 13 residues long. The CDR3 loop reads CASSAIEGGEQFF.

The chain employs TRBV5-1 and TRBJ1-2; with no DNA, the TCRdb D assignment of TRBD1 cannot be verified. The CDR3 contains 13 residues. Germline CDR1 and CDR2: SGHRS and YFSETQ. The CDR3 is CASSPGIGYGYTF.

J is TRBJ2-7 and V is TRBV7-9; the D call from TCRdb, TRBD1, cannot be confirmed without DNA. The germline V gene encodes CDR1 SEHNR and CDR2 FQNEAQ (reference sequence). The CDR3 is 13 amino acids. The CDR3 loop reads CASSPSGAHEKYF.

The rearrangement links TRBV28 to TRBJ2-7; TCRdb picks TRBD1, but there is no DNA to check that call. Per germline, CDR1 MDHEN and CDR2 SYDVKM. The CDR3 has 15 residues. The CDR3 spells CASSLVGTGEDEQYF.

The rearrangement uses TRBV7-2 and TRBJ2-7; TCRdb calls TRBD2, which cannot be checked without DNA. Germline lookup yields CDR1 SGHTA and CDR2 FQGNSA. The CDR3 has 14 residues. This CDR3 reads CASTLPGASYEQYF.

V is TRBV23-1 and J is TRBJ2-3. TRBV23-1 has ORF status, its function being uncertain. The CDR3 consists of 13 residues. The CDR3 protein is CASSPLLGAAQYF.

The CDR3 sequence is CDSSPRDRVTDTQYF. The chain uses TRBV11-3 and TRBJ2-3; there is no DNA to check the TCRdb D call of TRBD1. CDR1 and CDR2 (germline): SGHNT, YENEEA. The CDR3 is made up of 15 amino acids. Full variable domain (remainder filled in from reference TRBV11-3 and TRBJ2-3): EAGVVQSPRYKIIEKKQPVAFWCNPISGHNTLYWYLQNLGQGPELLIRYENEEAVDDSQLPKDRFSAERLKGVDSTLKIQPAELGDSAVYLCDSSPRDRVTDTQYFGPGTRLTVL.

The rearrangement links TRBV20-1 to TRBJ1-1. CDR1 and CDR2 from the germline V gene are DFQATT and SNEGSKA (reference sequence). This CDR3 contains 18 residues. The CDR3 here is CSARDKGRRKAPNTEAFF.

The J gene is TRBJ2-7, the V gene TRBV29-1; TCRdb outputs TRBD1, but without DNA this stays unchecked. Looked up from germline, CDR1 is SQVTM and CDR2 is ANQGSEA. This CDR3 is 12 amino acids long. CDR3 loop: CSVQGVSYEQYF.

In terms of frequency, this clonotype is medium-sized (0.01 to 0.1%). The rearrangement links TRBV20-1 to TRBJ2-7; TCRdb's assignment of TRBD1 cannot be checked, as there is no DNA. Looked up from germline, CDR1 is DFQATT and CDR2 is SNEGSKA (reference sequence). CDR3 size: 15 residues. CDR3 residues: CSARDVDRGAYEQYF.

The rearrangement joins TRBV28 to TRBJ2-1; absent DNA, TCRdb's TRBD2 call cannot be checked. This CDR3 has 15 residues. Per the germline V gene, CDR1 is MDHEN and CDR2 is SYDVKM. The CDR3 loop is CASSAGTSSYNEQFF.